The rows below give T cell receptor beta chains drawn from one sample of a study of blood T cells in healthy people across ages. TCRdb recomputed calls from the 5' RACE reads with MiXCR, one row per CDR3 protein. The sample comprises 1 million or so distinct CDR3 sequences, 20% to 25% of which are singletons, and approximately 0.7% rests with the top ten. The sample also formed part of further work on T cells of mothers and their children.

Sample: blood. The receptors originated from a girl aged 2 to 9 in good health. The CDR3 runs from the conserved cysteine through the conserved F or W. Fields, in order: CDR3 protein, CDR3 DNA, clone size, V gene, J gene, D gene. D genes are given only for firm matches. Expanded clones get a size class; other rows say once, few or many, or leave the size out.

CSAPRGTGGAGRGYTF	TGCAGTGCTCCCCGCGGGACAGGGGGCGCTGGGCGCGGCTACACCTTC	.	TRBV20-1	TRBJ1-2	TRBD1
CASSTGSRRNTEAFF	TGTGCCAGCAGCACAGGGTCGCGCAGGAACACTGAAGCTTTCTTT	.	TRBV27	TRBJ1-1	.
CASSQEQTVAKNIQYF	TGTGCCAGCAGCCAGGAACAGACAGTAGCCAAAAACATTCAGTACTTC	few	TRBV4-2	TRBJ2-4	.
CASSPSGGYTEAFF	TGTGCCAGCTCACCATCGGGGGGCTACACTGAAGCTTTCTTT	.	TRBV18	TRBJ1-1	.
CASYGPQYNEQFF	TGTGCCAGTTATGGACCCCAATACAATGAGCAGTTCTTC	.	TRBV2	TRBJ2-1	.
CSAWERHNNEQFF	TGCAGTGCGTGGGAACGGCACAACAATGAGCAGTTCTTC	.	TRBV20-1	TRBJ2-1	.
CASSELGRGYGYTF	TGTGCCAGCAGTGAGTTAGGGCGCGGCTATGGCTACACCTTC	.	TRBV6-1	TRBJ1-2	.
CASNGVLGTSGANVLTF	TGTGCCAGCAATGGGGTACTTGGGACGAGTGGGGCCAACGTCCTGACTTTC	.	TRBV12-3/TRBV12-4	TRBJ2-6	.
CSVIQGGQPQHF	TGCAGCGTTATACAGGGGGGGCAGCCCCAGCATTTT	.	TRBV29-1	TRBJ1-5	TRBD1
CASNPAEFGETQYF	TGTGCCAGCAACCCCGCAGAGTTTGGAGAGACCCAGTACTTC	.	TRBV6-6	TRBJ2-5	.
CASTDGVDIQYF	TGTGCCAGCACCGACGGGGTGGACATTCAGTACTTC	few	TRBV7-2	TRBJ2-4	.
CSAPASGPGELCF	TGCAGTGCTCCTGCCTCGGGACCCGGGGAGCTGTGTTTT	.	TRBV20-1	TRBJ2-2	.
CACSWDSGEQYF	TGTGCCTGCAGTTGGGATTCGGGCGAGCAGTACTTC	few	TRBV7-8	TRBJ2-7	.
CSASTDRGVNEQFF	TGCAGTGCTAGTACAGACCGCGGGGTAAATGAGCAGTTCTTC	.	TRBV20-1	TRBJ2-1	.
CSASVAGETIYGYTF	TGCAGTGCTAGTGTGGCCGGGGAAACTATATATGGCTACACCTTC	.	TRBV20-1	TRBJ1-2	.
CASSSSSLISSYNSPLHF	TGTGCCAGCAGCTCCTCATCCCTTATAAGCTCCTATAATTCACCCCTCCACTTT	.	TRBV11-2	TRBJ1-6	.
CSAEGGGRYNEQFF	TGCAGTGCTGAAGGAGGGGGCCGCTACAATGAGCAGTTCTTC	.	TRBV20-1	TRBJ2-1	.
CASLAGRPQETQYF	TGTGCCAGCTTAGCCGGGCGGCCCCAAGAGACCCAGTACTTC	.	TRBV12-3/TRBV12-4	TRBJ2-5	.
CSVEVAQGETQYF	TGCAGCGTTGAAGTCGCACAGGGGGAGACCCAGTACTTC	.	TRBV29-1	TRBJ2-5	TRBD1
CASKKLAVQETQYF	TGTGCCAGCAAAAAACTAGCGGTACAAGAGACCCAGTACTTC	few	TRBV28	TRBJ2-5	TRBD2
CASSVAENRETQYF	TGTGCCAGCAGCGTAGCAGAAAACCGAGAGACCCAGTACTTC	.	TRBV9	TRBJ2-5	.
CASSASGRNGTGELFF	TGTGCCAGCAGCGCTAGCGGGAGAAATGGCACCGGGGAGCTGTTTTTT	.	TRBV21-1	TRBJ2-2	.
CSATGQEGGWEQYF	TGCAGCGCCACGGGACAGGAGGGGGGTTGGGAGCAGTACTTC	.	TRBV29-1	TRBJ2-7	TRBD1
CASSAYRDGGKMNIQYF	TGTGCCAGCAGCGCGTACCGGGACGGAGGAAAAATGAACATTCAGTACTTC	.	TRBV7-2	TRBJ2-4	.
CASTADGYTQYF	TGCGCCAGCACAGCCGACGGTTATACGCAGTATTTT	few	TRBV4-1	TRBJ2-3	.
CASSPRGGIHNEQFF	TGCGCCAGCAGCCCCCGGGGAGGGATACACAATGAGCAGTTCTTC	few	TRBV4-1	TRBJ2-1	TRBD2
CSARDQGLAGGRTDTQYF	TGCAGTGCTAGAGATCAAGGACTAGCGGGGGGACGCACAGATACGCAGTATTTT	.	TRBV20-1	TRBJ2-3	TRBD2
CSARRTGGNSPLHF	TGCAGTGCTAGACGGACAGGGGGTAATTCACCCCTCCACTTT	.	TRBV20-1	TRBJ1-6	TRBD1
CASRDQDHPGYTF	TGTGCCAGCAGGGACCAAGATCACCCTGGCTACACCTTC	.	TRBV27	TRBJ1-2	.
CSVPGRYNEQFF	TGCAGCGTTCCAGGACGGTACAATGAGCAGTTCTTC	.	TRBV29-1	TRBJ2-1	.
CASSPRLAGESYEQYF	TGTGCCAGCAGTCCCCGACTAGCGGGAGAGTCTTACGAGCAGTACTTC	.	TRBV28	TRBJ2-7	TRBD2
CAVSEGFSSYEQYF	TGTGCCGTCAGTGAGGGCTTTTCCTCCTACGAGCAGTACTTC	.	TRBV10-3	TRBJ2-7	.
CSASWGQGRTEAFF	TGCAGTGCTAGTTGGGGACAGGGAAGGACTGAAGCTTTCTTT	.	TRBV20-1	TRBJ1-1	TRBD1
CASSLDRGVDTQYF	TGTGCCAGCAGTCTGGACAGGGGGGTAGATACGCAGTATTTT	.	TRBV28	TRBJ2-3	TRBD1
CASSLEGQGYTDTQYF	TGTGCCAGCAGCTTGGAGGGACAGGGGTACACAGATACGCAGTATTTT	.	TRBV7-6	TRBJ2-3	TRBD1